The 22 T cell receptor beta chains in this list originate from one sample, sequenced in a study of blood T cell repertoires in COVID-19 (dated by TCRdb to 2019 to 2021). Library construction relied on the immunoSEQ multiplex PCR assay. TCRdb carries this immuneACCESS record with in-frame sequences only. Its versions omit some clonotypes, under half of them owing to an unresolved V gene in the studies checked, with the rest unexplained. This sample is represented by fewer than 200,000 clones; approximately 92% of them were singletons. Nearly 5% of the sample lies in the top ten. What was sequenced was peripheral blood. Receptors originate from a man aged 25-40 years with COVID-19, enrolled during active disease.

The chain is built from TRBV6-2 or TRBV6-3 and TRBJ2-3, with 10 bases aligning to TRBD2. The trim removed 2 bases at V and 4 bases at J, leaving 6 bases unmatched. The CDR3 contains 16 residues. CDR1 and CDR2 from the germline V gene are MNHEY and SVGEGT. The CDR3 region is CASSYGAGGPSDTQYF. In nucleotides, the CDR3 is TGTGCCAGCAGTTACGGAGCGGGGGGGCCGTCAGATACGCAGTATTTT.

This clone was found once. V is TRBV18 and J is TRBJ1-6; a possible D gene is TRBD1 (5 bases). V was cut by 1 base and J by 8 bases, with 12 bases left in between. Germline CDR1 and CDR2: KGHSH and LQKENI. The CDR3 spans 15 residues. Here the CDR3 reads CASSPLGQGDSPLHF. CDR3 bases: TGTGCCAGCTCACCACTCGGGCAGGGCGATTCACCCCTCCACTTT.

The J gene is TRBJ1-1, the V gene TRBV2; D gene uncertain. The V end lost 4 bases, the J end lost 5 bases, and 20 bases lay between the germline ends. The CDR3 has 16 residues. The V gene's germline CDR1 is SNHLY and CDR2 FYNNEI. As DNA, the CDR3 is TGTGCCAGCAGTGGCCAACCGGGGTTAACACTTACTGAAGCTTTCTTT. Translated: CASSGQPGLTLTEAFF.

The CDR3 spells CASTGGRVSNQPQHF. The CDR3 nucleotides read TGTGCCAGCACTGGAGGGAGGGTAAGCAATCAGCCCCAGCATTTT. This sequence joins TRBV6-5 and TRBJ1-5; D remains unclear. The CDR3 covers 15 residues. Germline V gene sequence: CDR1 MNHEY, CDR2 SVGAGI. V lost 7 bases and J 1 base, leaving 14 bases between the germline ends.

V is TRBV4-3 and J is TRBJ2-6; a possible D gene is TRBD2 (5 bases). V lost 3 bases to trimming and J lost 6 bases, with 15 bases between them. Germline loops: CDR1 LGHNA, CDR2 YSLEER. The CDR3 spans 16 residues. The CDR3 reads CASSQGRGPVANVLTF. The CDR3 DNA follows: TGCGCCAGCAGCCAGGGGAGAGGCCCGGTGGCCAACGTCCTGACTTTC.

CDR3 residues: CASSGDRGRYGYTF. As DNA, the CDR3 is TGTGCCAGTAGTGGGGACAGGGGTCGATATGGCTACACCTTC. This sequence joins TRBV19 and TRBJ1-2; 10 bases fit TRBD1. Trimming removed 5 bases from V and 5 bases from J; junction bases left unmatched: 5. The CDR3 totals 14 residues. Germline V gives CDR1 LNHDA, CDR2 SQIVND (reference sequence).

The genes are TRBV19 and TRBJ2-1, with 7 positions matching TRBD2. Germline-derived CDR1 and CDR2 are LNHDA and SQIVND (reference sequence). V was clipped by 2 bases and J by 8 bases; unmatched bases: 6. This CDR3 spans 14 amino acids. This CDR3 reads CASSIWGRVDEQFF. For the CDR3, the DNA is TGTGCCAGTAGTATATGGGGGAGGGTTGATGAGCAGTTCTTC.

The rearrangement uses TRBV13 and TRBJ1-2, with D possibly TRBD1 on 5 matching bases. The germline gives CDR1 PRHDT, CDR2 FYEKMQ (reference sequence). The CDR3 has 13 amino acids. V dropped 2 bases and J dropped 7 bases, with 11 bases sitting between them. The CDR3 nucleotides are TGTGCCAGCAGCTTACGGCAGGGAGGTGGCTACACCTTC. Amino acids: CASSLRQGGGYTF.

The rearrangement uses TRBV11-1 and TRBJ2-3, with D possibly TRBD2 on 5 matching bases. Trimming took 1 base from V and 0 from J, leaving 8 bases between them. The CDR3 contains 15 residues. In germline, CDR1 is SGHAT, CDR2 FQDESV (reference sequence). This CDR3 is CASSLVSGSTDTQYF. CDR3 coding DNA: TGTGCCAGCAGCTTAGTGAGCGGAAGCACAGATACGCAGTATTTT.

Here the CDR3 reads CASSPHWGPNTEAFF. The DNA for the CDR3 is TGTGCCAGCAGCCCCCACTGGGGCCCGAACACTGAAGCTTTCTTT. The rearrangement links TRBV5-5 to TRBJ1-1; possibly TRBD1 for D (5 bases). This CDR3 is built from 15 residues. Between the trimmed V and J ends, which lost 4 bases and 1 base, there was a span of 14 bases. Germline loops: CDR1 SGHKS, CDR2 YYEKEE (reference sequence).

In DNA form, the CDR3 reads TGTGCCACCAGCACCCAGAGGGTCGGGAACATTCAGTACTTC. Amino acid sequence: CATSTQRVGNIQYF. V is TRBV15 and J is TRBJ2-4, with D perhaps matching TRBD2 (5 bases). Germline-derived CDR1 and CDR2 are LNHNV and YYDKDF (reference sequence). The CDR3 has 14 amino acids. V lost 4 bases and J 7 bases, leaving 14 bases between the germline ends. Complete variable domain (other parts from reference TRBV15 and TRBJ2-4): DAMVIQNPRYQVTQFGKPVTLSCSQTLNHNVMYWYQQKSSQAPKLLFHYYDKDFNNEADTPDNFQSRRPNTSFCFLDIRSPGLGDTAMYLCATSTQRVGNIQYFGAGTRLSVL.

This chain uses TRBV19 with TRBJ1-2; D remains unclear. V shed 7 bases and J shed 0 bases, with 9 bases lying between them. CDR1 and CDR2 (germline): LNHDA, SQIVND (reference sequence). This CDR3 has 13 amino acids. The CDR3 sequence: CASNPGSNYGYTF. CDR3 DNA sequence: TGTGCCAGTAATCCAGGCTCTAACTATGGCTACACCTTC. Looking up the rest from reference TRBV19 and TRBJ1-2 gives the full variable domain: DGGITQSPKYLFRKEGQNVTLSCEQNLNHDAMYWYRQDPGQGLRLIYYSQIVNDFQKGDIAEGYSVSREKKESFPLTVTSAQKNPTAFYLCASNPGSNYGYTFGSGTRLTVV.

The chain couples TRBV24-1 to TRBJ2-2, with 7 bases identical to TRBD1. V shed 4 bases, J shed 7 bases, and the junction held 8 bases outside the gene matches. The CDR3 extends over 15 amino acids. Germline CDR1 KGHDR, CDR2 SFDVKD. CDR3 protein: CATSDSQGKIGELFF. The CDR3 DNA reads as TGTGCCACCAGTGACTCACAGGGGAAGATCGGGGAGCTGTTTTTT.

V and J are TRBV25-1 and TRBJ2-3, with D perhaps TRBD1 (5 bases). Germline CDR1 MGHDK, CDR2 SYGVNS. Trimming shortened V by 7 bases and J by 4 bases, and 9 bases separated the two germline ends. The CDR3 runs 12 residues. Here the CDR3 DNA reads TGTGCCAGCAAGGACAAGGCAGATACGCAGTATTTT. As protein: CASKDKADTQYF.

This rearrangement joins TRBV7-2 to TRBJ2-7, with D possibly matching TRBD1 (6 bases). Germline V gene sequence: CDR1 SGHTA, CDR2 FQGNSA. The V and J ends lost 2 bases and 0 bases respectively, with 14 bases between them. The CDR3 runs to 16 residues. CDR3 in amino acids: CASSLSGGVSSYEQYF. The DNA for the CDR3 is TGTGCCAGCAGCTTAAGTGGGGGCGTGAGCTCCTACGAGCAGTACTTC.

V and J are TRBV7-2 and TRBJ1-2; no clear D. V was pared by 3 bases and J by 0 bases, with 5 bases between. Germline CDR1 is SGHTA and CDR2 is FQGNSA. CDR3 length equals 13 residues. CDR3 nucleotides: TGTGCCAGCAGCTTCGCAGCTAACTATGGCTACACCTTC. Translated, it gives CASSFAANYGYTF.

In nucleotides, the CDR3 is TGTGCCAGCAGCCCGGACAGCTACAATGAGCAGTTCTTC. It codes for CASSPDSYNEQFF. J is TRBJ2-1 and V is TRBV7-9, with D tentatively TRBD1 (6 bases). Germline V gene lookup returns CDR1 SEHNR and CDR2 FQNEAQ (reference sequence). Trimming left V 5 bases short and J 3 bases short, with 8 bases between. This CDR3 is 13 amino acids long.

The chain links TRBV5-1 to TRBJ2-5, with 10 bases identical to TRBD2. This CDR3 has 16 residues. The V gene end was trimmed by 2 bases and the J gene end by 5 bases; junction bases not matched to a gene: 9. Germline V lookup: CDR1 SGHRS, CDR2 YFSETQ. The chain's CDR3 is CASSFGSSGGRETQYF. CDR3 DNA sequence: TGCGCCAGCAGCTTTGGCTCTAGCGGGGGTCGGGAGACCCAGTACTTC. The full variable domain, rest sourced from reference TRBV5-1 and TRBJ2-5, is KAGVTQTPRYLIKTRGQQVTLSCSPISGHRSVSWYQQTPGQGLQFLFEYFSETQRNKGNFPGRFSGRQFSNSRSEMNVSTLELGDSALYLCASSFGSSGGRETQYFGPGTRLLVL.

V and J are TRBV5-6 and TRBJ1-2, with no clear D. CDR3 size: 14 residues. The germline V gene has CDR1 SGHDT and CDR2 YYEEEE. Trimming removed 7 bases from V and 6 bases from J, with 19 bases in between. The CDR3 spells CASLREALGHGYTF. As DNA, the CDR3 is TGTGCCAGCCTACGGGAGGCCCTCGGCCATGGCTACACCTTC.

The chain employs TRBV6-2 or TRBV6-3 and TRBJ2-1, with 15 nucleotides matching TRBD2. The CDR3 contains 15 residues. Germline V gene data show CDR1 as MNHEY and CDR2 as SVGEGT. The J segment lost 10 bases and the V segment lost 5 bases, leaving 6 bases of the junction unmatched. The CDR3 coding sequence is TGTGCCAGCAGTGGACTAGCGGGGGGGATTCGGGAGCAGTTCTTC. It codes for CASSGLAGGIREQFF.

The gene calls are TRBV19 and TRBJ1-2, with 7 bases matching TRBD1. Germline values: CDR1 LNHDA, CDR2 SQIVND (reference sequence). This CDR3 comprises 15 residues. After removal of 0 bases from V and 8 bases from J, the junction contained 9 bases not matched to a gene. Written as DNA, the CDR3 is TGTGCCAGTAGTATAGATGCAGGGGACAGAGGGGGCTACACCTTC. Translated, it gives CASSIDAGDRGGYTF. Filled out from reference TRBV19 and TRBJ1-2, the complete variable domain reads DGGITQSPKYLFRKEGQNVTLSCEQNLNHDAMYWYRQDPGQGLRLIYYSQIVNDFQKGDIAEGYSVSREKKESFPLTVTSAQKNPTAFYLCASSIDAGDRGGYTFGSGTRLTVV.

The rearrangement links TRBV3-1 (or the pseudogene TRBV3-2) to TRBJ1-2, with 8 positions matching TRBD1. V was pared by 3 bases and J by 4 bases, with 7 bases of the junction left unmatched. CDR1 and CDR2 (germline): LGHDT, YNNKEL (reference sequence). This CDR3 is built from 15 residues. CDR3 sequence (DNA): TGTGCCAGCAGCCAGGTTAGACAGGGGCCCTATGGCTACACCTTC. Amino acid sequence: CASSQVRQGPYGYTF.